These T cell receptor beta chains were read from a single sample in a study of blood T cell repertoires in COVID-19. Repertoires were generated with immunoSEQ multiplex PCR, while TCRdb's copy carries only in-frame clones and drops some. The data contain more than 95,000 clones, 87% of them singletons. The specimen sequenced was peripheral blood. The receptors were gathered from a man aged 50-60 years in a cohort sampled during active COVID-19. Each CDR3 is given with its conserved first and last residue. D genes are given only for firm matches. Clone size is shown for a subset of rows, as once, few, many or a class of expanded clone.

V gene: TRBV12-5; J gene: TRBJ1-2; clone size: NA; D gene: NA; CDR3 protein: CASGKGEGNYGYTF; CDR3 DNA: TGTGCTAGTGGGAAGGGGGAAGGTAACTATGGCTACACCTTC
V gene: TRBV2; J gene: TRBJ2-4; clone size: NA; D gene: TRBD2; CDR3 protein: CASRASGGGIAKNIQYF; CDR3 DNA: TGTGCCAGCCGCGCCAGCGGGGGGGGGATAGCCAAAAACATTCAGTACTTC
V gene: TRBV15; J gene: TRBJ1-1; clone size: NA; D gene: NA; CDR3 protein: CASGRGWPETEAFF; CDR3 DNA: TGTGCCTCAGGCCGGGGGTGGCCGGAAACTGAAGCTTTCTTT
V gene: TRBV11-2; J gene: TRBJ1-2; clone size: few; D gene: NA; CDR3 protein: CASNQIGYGYTF; CDR3 DNA: TGTGCCAGCAACCAGATCGGGTATGGCTACACCTTC
V gene: TRBV5-4; J gene: TRBJ1-5; clone size: NA; D gene: NA; CDR3 protein: CASSPGQDNQPQHF; CDR3 DNA: TGTGCCAGCAGCCCTGGGCAGGACAATCAGCCCCAGCATTTT
V gene: TRBV7-9; J gene: TRBJ1-6; clone size: NA; D gene: NA; CDR3 protein: CASSAAQGSYNSPLHF; CDR3 DNA: TGTGCCAGCAGCGCGGCACAGGGTTCCTATAATTCACCCCTCCACTTT
V gene: TRBV13; J gene: TRBJ2-5; clone size: NA; D gene: TRBD2; CDR3 protein: CASSWTSGAQETQYF; CDR3 DNA: TGTGCCAGCAGTTGGACTAGCGGGGCCCAAGAGACCCAGTACTTC
V gene: TRBV4-1; J gene: TRBJ1-1; clone size: NA; D gene: NA; CDR3 protein: CASSHEQGGEAFF; CDR3 DNA: TGCGCCAGCAGCCATGAACAGGGTGGGGAAGCTTTCTTT
V gene: TRBV10-3; J gene: TRBJ2-6; clone size: NA; D gene: TRBD1; CDR3 protein: CAISVRGGAGANVLTF; CDR3 DNA: TGTGCCATCAGTGTTAGAGGGGGCGCTGGGGCCAACGTCCTGACTTTC
V gene: TRBV5-1; J gene: TRBJ1-4; clone size: NA; D gene: NA; CDR3 protein: CASSLGQQIRGGEKLFF; CDR3 DNA: TGCGCCAGCAGCTTGGGACAGCAGATACGAGGGGGTGAAAAACTGTTTTTT
V gene: TRBV5-1; J gene: TRBJ1-1; clone size: NA; D gene: TRBD1; CDR3 protein: CASGTGWGTEAFF; CDR3 DNA: TGCGCCAGCGGGACAGGGTGGGGGACTGAAGCTTTCTTT
V gene: TRBV5-1; J gene: TRBJ2-1; clone size: NA; D gene: NA; CDR3 protein: CASSPEGGVSYNEQFF; CDR3 DNA: TGCGCCAGCAGCCCGGAGGGCGGGGTCTCCTACAATGAGCAGTTCTTC
V gene: TRBV10-2; J gene: TRBJ1-5; clone size: NA; D gene: NA; CDR3 protein: CASSEKGVNQPQHF; CDR3 DNA: TGCGCCAGCAGTGAGAAGGGAGTCAATCAGCCCCAGCATTTT
V gene: TRBV5-4; J gene: TRBJ2-2; clone size: NA; D gene: TRBD2; CDR3 protein: CASSLASGGAARELFF; CDR3 DNA: TGTGCCAGCAGCTTAGCTAGCGGGGGGGCTGCCCGGGAGCTGTTTTTT
V gene: TRBV11-3; J gene: TRBJ2-3; clone size: NA; D gene: TRBD2; CDR3 protein: CASSLSRTSGKSTDTQYF; CDR3 DNA: TGTGCCAGCAGCTTAAGTAGGACTAGCGGGAAGAGCACAGATACGCAGTATTTT
V gene: TRBV12-3/TRBV12-4; J gene: TRBJ2-4; clone size: NA; D gene: NA; CDR3 protein: CASSPFSGDIQYF; CDR3 DNA: TGTGCCAGCAGCCCGTTCTCAGGGGACATTCAGTACTTC
V gene: TRBV11-2; J gene: TRBJ2-5; clone size: NA; D gene: NA; CDR3 protein: CASSLRGPVNGETQYF; CDR3 DNA: TGTGCCAGCAGCTTACGAGGGCCGGTTAATGGGGAGACCCAGTACTTC
V gene: TRBV3-1/TRBV3-2; J gene: TRBJ1-2; clone size: NA; D gene: NA; CDR3 protein: CASSQARGKYGYTF; CDR3 DNA: TGTGCCAGCAGCCAAGCCAGGGGCAAGTATGGCTACACCTTC
V gene: TRBV5-8; J gene: TRBJ1-3; clone size: NA; D gene: TRBD1; CDR3 protein: CASSLGLSRGLLGNTIYF; CDR3 DNA: TGTGCCAGCAGCTTGGGGTTGTCCAGGGGGCTCCTTGGAAACACCATATATTTT
V gene: TRBV2; J gene: TRBJ2-2; clone size: NA; D gene: TRBD1; CDR3 protein: CATSRDRYTGELFF; CDR3 DNA: TGTGCCACATCCCGGGACAGATACACCGGGGAGCTGTTTTTT
V gene: TRBV7-9; J gene: TRBJ2-3; clone size: NA; D gene: TRBD2; CDR3 protein: CASSLAETSGGFDTQYF; CDR3 DNA: TGTGCCAGCAGCTTAGCGGAGACTAGCGGGGGGTTCGATACGCAGTATTTT
V gene: TRBV5-5; J gene: TRBJ1-6; clone size: few; D gene: TRBD1; CDR3 protein: CASSFLGTELEQGSLHF; CDR3 DNA: TGTGCCAGCAGCTTCCTAGGGACAGAACTAGAGCAAGGGTCCCTCCACTTT
V gene: TRBV6-5; J gene: TRBJ1-2; clone size: once; D gene: TRBD1; CDR3 protein: CASRGQGVPNYGYTF; CDR3 DNA: TGTGCCAGCAGGGGACAGGGGGTCCCTAACTATGGCTACACCTTC
V gene: TRBV11-2; J gene: TRBJ1-3; clone size: NA; D gene: TRBD1; CDR3 protein: CASSITGTGGGNTIYF; CDR3 DNA: TGTGCCAGCAGCATTACCGGGACAGGGGGAGGAAACACCATATATTTT
V gene: TRBV15; J gene: TRBJ2-3; clone size: NA; D gene: TRBD2; CDR3 protein: CATSRAPAGVSKNTQYF; CDR3 DNA: TGTGCCACCAGCAGAGCTCCAGCGGGGGTGTCCAAGAATACGCAGTATTTT
V gene: TRBV18; J gene: TRBJ2-1; clone size: NA; D gene: TRBD2; CDR3 protein: CASSALAGGYNEQFF; CDR3 DNA: TGTGCCAGCTCTGCCCTAGCGGGGGGCTACAATGAGCAGTTCTTC
V gene: TRBV3-1/TRBV3-2; J gene: TRBJ2-5; clone size: NA; D gene: TRBD2; CDR3 protein: CASSSAGLAGAQETQYF; CDR3 DNA: TGTGCCAGCAGCTCAGCCGGACTAGCGGGGGCCCAAGAGACCCAGTACTTC
V gene: TRBV7-2; J gene: TRBJ2-5; clone size: NA; D gene: NA; CDR3 protein: CASSLSNQESQYF; CDR3 DNA: TGTGCCAGCAGCTTAAGTAACCAAGAGTCCCAGTACTTC
V gene: TRBV5-6; J gene: TRBJ2-1; clone size: NA; D gene: NA; CDR3 protein: CAGLKRGLKFNEQFF; CDR3 DNA: TGTGCCGGATTGAAAAGGGGACTTAAATTCAATGAGCAGTTCTTC
V gene: TRBV2; J gene: TRBJ2-7; clone size: NA; D gene: NA; CDR3 protein: CASREGQPRPYEQYF; CDR3 DNA: TGTGCCAGCAGGGAGGGACAGCCTAGGCCCTACGAGCAGTACTTC
V gene: TRBV11-3; J gene: TRBJ1-6; clone size: NA; D gene: NA; CDR3 protein: CASSLTGGWDSPLHF; CDR3 DNA: TGTGCCAGCAGCTTAACCGGGGGTTGGGATTCACCCCTCCACTTT
V gene: TRBV6-4; J gene: TRBJ2-2; clone size: few; D gene: NA; CDR3 protein: CASSETGEAGELFF; CDR3 DNA: TGTGCCAGCAGTGAGACGGGAGAAGCCGGGGAGCTGTTTTTT
V gene: TRBV7-6; J gene: TRBJ2-7; clone size: NA; D gene: NA; CDR3 protein: CASSERAGSYEQYF; CDR3 DNA: TGTGCCAGCAGCGAAAGAGCCGGCTCCTACGAGCAGTACTTC
V gene: TRBV2; J gene: TRBJ2-5; clone size: NA; D gene: TRBD2; CDR3 protein: CASSEANTMFGGGIQETQYF; CDR3 DNA: TGTGCCAGCAGTGAAGCTAATACCATGTTCGGCGGGGGGATACAAGAGACCCAGTACTTC
V gene: TRBV5-1; J gene: TRBJ1-4; clone size: NA; D gene: NA; CDR3 protein: CASSGAGATNEKLFF; CDR3 DNA: TGCGCCAGCAGCGGAGCAGGGGCCACTAATGAAAAACTGTTTTTT
V gene: TRBV18; J gene: TRBJ1-5; clone size: NA; D gene: NA; CDR3 protein: CASSPSQDQPQHF; CDR3 DNA: TGTGCCAGCTCACCAAGCCAGGATCAGCCCCAGCATTTT
V gene: TRBV29-1; J gene: TRBJ1-6; clone size: NA; D gene: NA; CDR3 protein: CSAKTREDSPLHF; CDR3 DNA: TGCAGCGCCAAGACGAGGGAGGATTCACCCCTCCACTTT
V gene: TRBV11-3; J gene: TRBJ1-1; clone size: NA; D gene: NA; CDR3 protein: CASSLDQGTWPEAFF; CDR3 DNA: TGTGCCAGCAGCTTAGATCAGGGAACTTGGCCTGAAGCTTTCTTT
V gene: TRBV28; J gene: TRBJ2-1; clone size: NA; D gene: TRBD1; CDR3 protein: CAAFSGTGGYNEQFF; CDR3 DNA: TGTGCCGCGTTCTCCGGGACAGGGGGCTACAATGAGCAGTTCTTC
V gene: TRBV10-3; J gene: TRBJ2-3; clone size: NA; D gene: TRBD2; CDR3 protein: CAIRGLAGGTSTDTQYF; CDR3 DNA: TGTGCCATCAGGGGACTAGCGGGGGGCACTAGCACAGATACGCAGTATTTT
V gene: TRBV5-1; J gene: TRBJ2-2; clone size: once; D gene: NA; CDR3 protein: CASSWKGENTGELFF; CDR3 DNA: TGCGCCAGCAGCTGGAAGGGGGAGAACACCGGGGAGCTGTTTTTT
V gene: TRBV18; J gene: TRBJ1-6; clone size: NA; D gene: TRBD1; CDR3 protein: CASSPGQGKSPLHF; CDR3 DNA: TGTGCCAGCTCACCGGGACAGGGAAAGTCACCCCTCCACTTT
V gene: TRBV6-5; J gene: TRBJ2-6; clone size: NA; D gene: NA; CDR3 protein: CASRGYGANVLTF; CDR3 DNA: TGTGCCAGTCGGGGGTATGGGGCCAACGTCCTGACTTTC
V gene: TRBV15; J gene: TRBJ2-3; clone size: NA; D gene: NA; CDR3 protein: CATSRGHGDTDTQYF; CDR3 DNA: TGTGCCACCAGCCGGGGACATGGAGACACAGATACGCAGTATTTT
V gene: TRBV14; J gene: TRBJ1-1; clone size: NA; D gene: NA; CDR3 protein: CASSQETGGLSEAFF; CDR3 DNA: TGTGCCAGCAGCCAAGAAACCGGGGGTCTGTCTGAAGCTTTCTTT
V gene: TRBV7-9; J gene: TRBJ2-3; clone size: NA; D gene: NA; CDR3 protein: CASSLIGRGGSTDTQYF; CDR3 DNA: TGTGCCAGCAGCTTAATTGGGAGGGGGGGCAGCACAGATACGCAGTATTTT
V gene: TRBV6-5; J gene: TRBJ2-1; clone size: NA; D gene: TRBD1; CDR3 protein: CASSSGTGVRWFF; CDR3 DNA: TGTGCCAGCAGTTCGGGGACAGGGGTGCGTTGGTTCTTC
V gene: TRBV6-1; J gene: TRBJ2-3; clone size: NA; D gene: NA; CDR3 protein: CASSEGRGSGSLSTDTQYF; CDR3 DNA: TGTGCCAGCAGTGAAGGACGGGGTTCGGGCTCACTAAGCACAGATACGCAGTATTTT
V gene: TRBV5-6; J gene: TRBJ2-5; clone size: NA; D gene: TRBD2; CDR3 protein: CASSLEQAGETQYF; CDR3 DNA: TGTGCCAGCAGCTTGGAGCAAGCGGGGGAGACCCAGTACTTC
V gene: TRBV5-4; J gene: TRBJ2-3; clone size: few; D gene: TRBD1; CDR3 protein: CASSTRQGGGPDTQYF; CDR3 DNA: TGTGCCAGCAGTACCCGACAGGGTGGGGGCCCAGATACGCAGTATTTT
V gene: TRBV5-1; J gene: TRBJ2-4; clone size: NA; D gene: TRBD2; CDR3 protein: CASSSQGGIDYIQYF; CDR3 DNA: TGCGCCAGCAGCTCGCAGGGAGGGATAGATTACATTCAGTACTTC
V gene: TRBV11-1; J gene: TRBJ1-6; clone size: NA; D gene: NA; CDR3 protein: CASSFNRGSPLHF; CDR3 DNA: TGTGCCAGCAGCTTTAACCGGGGGTCACCCCTCCACTTT
V gene: TRBV5-4; J gene: TRBJ2-1; clone size: NA; D gene: NA; CDR3 protein: CASSLRGARRGMLPNEQFF; CDR3 DNA: TGTGCCAGCAGCTTGAGAGGGGCAAGGAGGGGAATGCTGCCTAATGAGCAGTTCTTC
V gene: TRBV19; J gene: TRBJ2-1; clone size: NA; D gene: NA; CDR3 protein: CASSPGGNNEQFF; CDR3 DNA: TGTGCCAGTAGTCCCGGGGGAAACAATGAGCAGTTCTTC